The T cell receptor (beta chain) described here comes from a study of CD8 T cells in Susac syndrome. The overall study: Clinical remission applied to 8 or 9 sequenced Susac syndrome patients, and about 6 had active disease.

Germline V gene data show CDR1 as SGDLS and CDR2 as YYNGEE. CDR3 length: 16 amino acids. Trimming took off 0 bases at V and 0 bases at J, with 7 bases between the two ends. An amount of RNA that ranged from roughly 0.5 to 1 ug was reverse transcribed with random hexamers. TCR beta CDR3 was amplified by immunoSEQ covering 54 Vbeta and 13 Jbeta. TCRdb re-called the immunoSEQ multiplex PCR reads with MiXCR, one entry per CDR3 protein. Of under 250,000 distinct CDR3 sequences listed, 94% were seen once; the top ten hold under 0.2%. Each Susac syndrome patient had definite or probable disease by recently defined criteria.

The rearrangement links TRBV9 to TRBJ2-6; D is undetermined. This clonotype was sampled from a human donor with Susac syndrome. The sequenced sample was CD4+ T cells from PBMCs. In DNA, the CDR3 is TGTGCCAGCAGCGTAGACGGGCACTCTGGGGCCAACGTCCTGACTTTC. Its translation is CASSVDGHSGANVLTF.